This TCR beta chain originates from a study of regulatory T cells in long-lasting Graves disease. Noted time point: persistent/refractory GD, antithyroid drugs over 5 years with positive TRAb. Isolated PBMC RNA provided the starting material for the TCR library. Overall study results and limits: Between persistent patients, 2,500 to 3,500 public clonotypes were shared, exceeding the 800 to 1,000 shared between new patients. TCR diversity in persistent Graves' patients was below that of newly diagnosed ones.

This clonotype was counted ten times or more. The antigen remains unidentified. With iRepertoire HTBI primers and Arm-PCR of CDR3 regions, TCR beta libraries were built. MiXCR, run by TCRdb on the multiplex PCR reads, gives a single entry per CDR3 protein. The table records 700,000 or so distinct CDR3 sequences, around 30% of them present only once. Germline-derived CDR1 and CDR2 are LNHNV and YYDKDF (reference sequence). V trimming: 1 base; J trimming: 1 base; junction bases outside the gene matches: 4. This CDR3 region has 16 residues. Here the sequenced sample was peripheral blood mononuclear cells (PBMCs), taken when the disease was refractory, from a patient treated with antithyroid drugs. J is TRBJ1-2 and V is TRBV15, with 9 nucleotides matching TRBD1. The receptor comes from a female donor with Graves disease. DNA of the CDR3: TGTGCCACCAGCAGAGGGGACAGGGAACTTAACTATGGCTACACCTTC. Encoded protein: CATSRGDRELNYGYTF.